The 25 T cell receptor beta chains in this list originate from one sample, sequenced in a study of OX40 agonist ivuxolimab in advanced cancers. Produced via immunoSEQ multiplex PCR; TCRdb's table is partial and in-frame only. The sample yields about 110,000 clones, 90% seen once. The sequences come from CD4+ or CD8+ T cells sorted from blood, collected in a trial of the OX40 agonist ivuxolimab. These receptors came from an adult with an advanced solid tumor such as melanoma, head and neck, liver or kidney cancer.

CDR3 nucleotide sequence: TGTGCCAGCAGTGAGGATGAGTTTTACTCTGGAAACACCATATATTTT. As protein: CASSEDEFYSGNTIYF. This sequence joins TRBV2 and TRBJ1-3; D is ambiguous. The CDR3 runs 16 residues. V shed 3 bases and J shed 0 bases, with 12 bases lying between them. Per the germline V gene, CDR1 is SNHLY and CDR2 is FYNNEI.

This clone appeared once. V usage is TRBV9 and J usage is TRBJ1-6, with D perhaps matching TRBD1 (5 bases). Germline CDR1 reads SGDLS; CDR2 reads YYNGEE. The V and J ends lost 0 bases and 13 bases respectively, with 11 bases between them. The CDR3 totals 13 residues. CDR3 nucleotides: TGTGCCAGCAGCGTAGAAAGGGGTGAGCCCCTCCACTTT. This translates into CASSVERGEPLHF.

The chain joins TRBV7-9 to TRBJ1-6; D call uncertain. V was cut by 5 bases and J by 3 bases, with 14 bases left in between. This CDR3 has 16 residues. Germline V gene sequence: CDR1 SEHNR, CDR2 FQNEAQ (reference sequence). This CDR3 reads CASSVGSGYYNSPLHF. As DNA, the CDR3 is TGTGCCAGCAGCGTCGGGTCCGGCTACTATAATTCACCCCTCCACTTT.

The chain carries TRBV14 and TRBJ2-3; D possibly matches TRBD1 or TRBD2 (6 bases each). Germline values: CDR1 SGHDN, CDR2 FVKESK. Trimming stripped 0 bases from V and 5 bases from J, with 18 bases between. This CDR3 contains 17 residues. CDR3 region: CASSQDARGANRDTQYF. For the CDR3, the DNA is TGTGCCAGCAGCCAAGATGCGAGGGGGGCCAATAGAGATACGCAGTATTTT.

The CDR3 spells CASSSRQGADEQYF. The CDR3 nucleotides read TGTGCCAGCTCATCGCGACAGGGGGCAGACGAGCAGTACTTC. J is TRBJ2-7 and V is TRBV18, with 10 positions matching TRBD1. The CDR3 is 14 amino acids. The germline CDR1 and CDR2 sequences are KGHSH and LQKENI. V shed 5 bases and J 5 bases; nucleotides not matched to a gene: 6.

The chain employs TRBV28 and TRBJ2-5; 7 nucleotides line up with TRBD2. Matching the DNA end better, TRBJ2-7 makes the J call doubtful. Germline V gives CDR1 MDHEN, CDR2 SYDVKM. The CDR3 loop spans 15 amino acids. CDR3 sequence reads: CASSPRLASRYEQYF. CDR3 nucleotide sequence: TGTGCCAGCAGTCCTCGACTAGCCTCTCGTTACGAGCAGTACTTC.

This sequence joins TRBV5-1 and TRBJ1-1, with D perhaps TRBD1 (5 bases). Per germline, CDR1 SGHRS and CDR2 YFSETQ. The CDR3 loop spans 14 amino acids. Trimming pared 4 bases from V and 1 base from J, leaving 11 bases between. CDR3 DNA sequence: TGCGCCAGCAGCATGCAGGGATCGAACACTGAAGCTTTCTTT. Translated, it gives CASSMQGSNTEAFF.

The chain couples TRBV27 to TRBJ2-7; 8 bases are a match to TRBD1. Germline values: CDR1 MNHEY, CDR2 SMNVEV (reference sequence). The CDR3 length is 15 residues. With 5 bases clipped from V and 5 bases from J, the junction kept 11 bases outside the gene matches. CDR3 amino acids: CASSPPRGLSHEQYF. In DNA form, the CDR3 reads TGTGCCAGCAGTCCCCCCAGGGGGCTCAGCCACGAGCAGTACTTC.

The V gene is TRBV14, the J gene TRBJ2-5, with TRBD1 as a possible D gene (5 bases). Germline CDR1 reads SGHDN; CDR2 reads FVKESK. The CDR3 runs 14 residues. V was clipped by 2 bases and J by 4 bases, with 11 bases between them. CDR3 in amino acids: CASSQLQVRETQYF. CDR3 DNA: TGTGCCAGCAGCCAACTACAGGTTCGAGAGACCCAGTACTTC.

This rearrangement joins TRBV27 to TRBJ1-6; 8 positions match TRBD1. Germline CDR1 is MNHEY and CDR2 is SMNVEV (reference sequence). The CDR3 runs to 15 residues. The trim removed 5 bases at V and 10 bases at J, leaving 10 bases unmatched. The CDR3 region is CASSHRQGSYSPLHF. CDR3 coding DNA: TGTGCCAGCAGTCACCGACAGGGGTCATACTCACCCCTCCACTTT.

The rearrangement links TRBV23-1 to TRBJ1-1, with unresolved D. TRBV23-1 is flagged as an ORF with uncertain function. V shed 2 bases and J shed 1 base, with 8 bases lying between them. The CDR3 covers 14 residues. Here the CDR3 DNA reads TGCGCCAGCAGTCAACAGCACAAGAACACTGAAGCTTTCTTT. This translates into CASSQQHKNTEAFF.

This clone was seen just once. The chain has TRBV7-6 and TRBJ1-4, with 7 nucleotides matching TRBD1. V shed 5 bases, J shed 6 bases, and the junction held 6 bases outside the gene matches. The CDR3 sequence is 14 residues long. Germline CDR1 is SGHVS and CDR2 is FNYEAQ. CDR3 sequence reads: CASSPAQGYEKLFF. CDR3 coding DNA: TGTGCCAGCAGCCCTGCACAGGGGTATGAAAAACTGTTTTTT.

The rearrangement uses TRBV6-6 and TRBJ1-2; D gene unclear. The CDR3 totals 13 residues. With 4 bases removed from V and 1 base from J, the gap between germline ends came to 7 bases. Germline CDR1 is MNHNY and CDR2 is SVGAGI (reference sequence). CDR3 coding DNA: TGTGCCAGCAGTTTACCCGATAACTATGGCTACACCTTC. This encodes CASSLPDNYGYTF.

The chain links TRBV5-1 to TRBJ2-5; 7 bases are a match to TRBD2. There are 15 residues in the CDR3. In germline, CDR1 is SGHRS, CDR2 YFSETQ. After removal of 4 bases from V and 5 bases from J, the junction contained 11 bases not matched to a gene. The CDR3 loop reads CASSPLSGASETQYF. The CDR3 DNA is TGCGCCAGCAGCCCCCTCAGCGGGGCCAGTGAGACCCAGTACTTC.

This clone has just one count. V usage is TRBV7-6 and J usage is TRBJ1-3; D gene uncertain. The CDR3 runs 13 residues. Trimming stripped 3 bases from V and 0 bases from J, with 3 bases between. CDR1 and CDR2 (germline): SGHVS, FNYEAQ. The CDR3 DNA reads TGTGCCAGCAGCTTTGGCTCTGGAAACACCATATATTTT. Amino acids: CASSFGSGNTIYF.

In DNA form, the CDR3 reads TGTGCCAGCAGTTACTCGACTCAGGGCTCCTACGAGCAGTACTTC. Translated: CASSYSTQGSYEQYF. The V gene is TRBV6-5, the J gene TRBJ2-7; D perhaps matches TRBD1 (5 bases). Trimming shortened V by 0 bases and J by 0 bases, and 9 bases separated the two germline ends. CDR3 length: 15 residues. In germline, CDR1 is MNHEY, CDR2 SVGAGI.

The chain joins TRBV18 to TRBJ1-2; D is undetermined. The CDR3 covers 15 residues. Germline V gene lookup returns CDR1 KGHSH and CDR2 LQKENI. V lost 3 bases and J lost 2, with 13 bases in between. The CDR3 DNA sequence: TGTGCCAGCTCACCTTCCCGGACGGGGAACTATGGCTACACCTTC. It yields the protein CASSPSRTGNYGYTF.

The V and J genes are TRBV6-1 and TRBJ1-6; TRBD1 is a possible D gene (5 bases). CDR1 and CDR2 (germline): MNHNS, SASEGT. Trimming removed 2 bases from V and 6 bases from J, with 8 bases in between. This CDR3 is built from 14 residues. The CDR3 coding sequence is TGTGCCAGCAGTGAATGGGGCCTTAATTCACCCCTCCACTTT. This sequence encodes CASSEWGLNSPLHF.

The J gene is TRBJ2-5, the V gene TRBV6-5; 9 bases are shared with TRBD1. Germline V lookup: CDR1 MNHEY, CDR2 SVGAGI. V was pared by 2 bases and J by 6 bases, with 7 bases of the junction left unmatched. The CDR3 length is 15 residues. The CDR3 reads CASSYGSDRGKTQYF. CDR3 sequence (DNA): TGTGCCAGCAGTTACGGGTCGGACAGGGGCAAGACCCAGTACTTC.

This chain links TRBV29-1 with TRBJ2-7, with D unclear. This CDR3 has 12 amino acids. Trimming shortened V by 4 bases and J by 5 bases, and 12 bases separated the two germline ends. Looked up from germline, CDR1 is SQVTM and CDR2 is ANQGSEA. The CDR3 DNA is TGCAGCGTTGGCGGCTACCGAGACGAGCAGTACTTC. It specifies CSVGGYRDEQYF.

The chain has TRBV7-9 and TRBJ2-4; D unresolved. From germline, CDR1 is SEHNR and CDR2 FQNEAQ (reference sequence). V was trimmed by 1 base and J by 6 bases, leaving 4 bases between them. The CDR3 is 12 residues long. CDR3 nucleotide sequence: TGTGCCAGCAGCTTAGTGGCAAACATTCAGTACTTC. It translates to CASSLVANIQYF.

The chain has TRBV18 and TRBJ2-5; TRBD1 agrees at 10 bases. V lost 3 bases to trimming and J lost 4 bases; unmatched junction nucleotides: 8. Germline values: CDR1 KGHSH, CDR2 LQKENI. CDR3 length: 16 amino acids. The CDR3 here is CASSPMTGQGRETQYF. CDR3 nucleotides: TGTGCCAGCTCACCGATGACGGGACAGGGGAGAGAGACCCAGTACTTC.

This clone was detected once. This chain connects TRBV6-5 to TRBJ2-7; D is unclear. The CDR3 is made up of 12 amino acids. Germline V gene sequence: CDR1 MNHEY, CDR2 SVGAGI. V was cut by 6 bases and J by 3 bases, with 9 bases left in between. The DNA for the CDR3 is TGTGCCAGCAGACACGACAACTACGAGCAGTACTTC. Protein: CASRHDNYEQYF.

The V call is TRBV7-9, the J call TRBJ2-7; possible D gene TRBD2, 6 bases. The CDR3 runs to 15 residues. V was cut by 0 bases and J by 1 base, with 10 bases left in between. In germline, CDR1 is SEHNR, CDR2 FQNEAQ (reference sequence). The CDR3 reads CASSLAAGTSYEQYF. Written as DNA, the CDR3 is TGTGCCAGCAGCTTAGCAGCAGGGACTTCCTACGAGCAGTACTTC.

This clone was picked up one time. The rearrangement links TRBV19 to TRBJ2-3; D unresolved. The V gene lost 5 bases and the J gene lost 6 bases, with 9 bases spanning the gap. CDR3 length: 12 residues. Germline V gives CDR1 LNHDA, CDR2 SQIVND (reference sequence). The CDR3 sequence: CASSSLADTQYF. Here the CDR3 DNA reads TGTGCCAGTAGTTCCCTGGCCGATACGCAGTATTTT.